Below are 29 T cell receptor beta chains sequenced from a single sample in a study of OX40 agonist ivuxolimab in advanced cancers. The method was immunoSEQ multiplex PCR; TCRdb's version includes in-frame clones alone and lacks a portion of them. The sample has roughly 15,000 clones, 93% seen once. Material: CD4+ or CD8+ T cells sorted from blood, obtained in a trial of the OX40 agonist ivuxolimab. These receptors all come from an adult with an advanced solid tumor such as melanoma, head and neck, liver or kidney cancer.

This clone came up once. J is TRBJ2-7 and V is TRBV28; 10 positions agree with TRBD2. This CDR3 spans 16 amino acids. The germline gives CDR1 MDHEN, CDR2 SYDVKM. Trimming removed 5 bases from V and 3 bases from J; junction bases left unmatched: 10. The CDR3: CASSGVWTSGDYEQYF. The CDR3 DNA is TGTGCCAGCAGTGGGGTCTGGACTAGCGGAGACTACGAGCAGTACTTC.

The chain couples TRBV28 to TRBJ2-7; 12 nucleotides agree with TRBD2. The CDR3 is 16 residues long. V trimming: 6 bases; J trimming: 3 bases; junction bases outside the gene matches: 9. Germline V CDR1 and CDR2: MDHEN, SYDVKM. The CDR3 here is CASSFATSGSIYEQYF. The CDR3 region has the DNA TGTGCCAGCAGCTTCGCGACTAGCGGGAGTATCTACGAGCAGTACTTC.

The chain recombines TRBV7-2 with TRBJ2-7; D is undetermined. The CDR3 consists of 13 residues. CDR1 SGHTA and CDR2 FQGNSA come from the germline V gene. Trimming cost V 1 base and J 3 bases, with 7 bases left between them. CDR3 nucleotide sequence: TGTGCCAGCAGCTTAGTGTACGGCTACGAGCAGTACTTC. This codes for CASSLVYGYEQYF. Variable domain in full (rest from reference TRBV7-2 and TRBJ2-7): GAGVSQSPSNKVTEKGKDVELRCDPISGHTALYWYRQSLGQGLEFLIYFQGNSAPDKSGLPSDRFSAERTGGSVSTLTIQRTQQEDSAVYLCASSLVYGYEQYFGPGTRLTVT.

The chain links TRBV7-6 to TRBJ2-3; D could derive from TRBD1 or TRBD2 (5 bases each). This CDR3 spans 15 amino acids. Germline V lookup: CDR1 SGHVS, CDR2 FNYEAQ. V lost 0 bases and J 3 bases, leaving 10 bases between the germline ends. CDR3 residues: CASSLAGTVTDTQYF. The CDR3 DNA follows: TGTGCCAGCAGCTTAGCTGGGACCGTAACAGATACGCAGTATTTT.

The rearrangement uses TRBV29-1 and TRBJ2-1; D unclear. Trimming took 5 bases from V and 5 from J, leaving 10 bases between them. CDR3 length equals 12 residues. Germline CDR1 SQVTM, CDR2 ANQGSEA. The chain's CDR3 is CSVLGMHNEQFF. CDR3 in DNA: TGCAGCGTTCTGGGGATGCACAATGAGCAGTTCTTC.

This chain joins TRBV28 and TRBJ2-7; weak D call: TRBD2 (6 bases). CDR3 length: 15 residues. V lost 6 bases, J lost 2 bases, and 17 bases lay in between. In germline, CDR1 is MDHEN, CDR2 SYDVKM. For the CDR3, the DNA is TGTGCCAGCAGCCCTACTGGGGGGACCGCCTACGAGCAGTACTTC. Protein product: CASSPTGGTAYEQYF.

This chain uses TRBV2 with TRBJ1-2; D is unresolved. With 5 bases removed from V and 4 bases from J, the gap between germline ends came to 11 bases. Germline-derived CDR1 and CDR2 are SNHLY and FYNNEI. The CDR3 runs 13 residues. CDR3 DNA: TGTGCCAGCAGTCTCGACGGACTCTATGGCTACACCTTC. Protein sequence: CASSLDGLYGYTF.

The rearrangement uses TRBV6-5 and TRBJ1-1; D is perhaps TRBD1 (5 bases). Deletions cut 8 bases from V and 2 bases from J, with 6 bases between. Germline values: CDR1 MNHEY, CDR2 SVGAGI. The CDR3 is 11 residues long. The CDR3 region has the DNA TGTGCCAGCGGACATAACACTGAAGCTTTCTTT. The encoded protein is CASGHNTEAFF.

V is TRBV19 and J is TRBJ1-1; D is ambiguous. Germline V gene lookup returns CDR1 LNHDA and CDR2 SQIVND (reference sequence). CDR3 length: 15 amino acids. Trimming removed 5 bases at V and 1 base at J, with 14 bases between. This CDR3 reads CASSPNPFSNTEAFF. The CDR3 bases are TGTGCCAGTAGTCCCAATCCCTTCTCGAACACTGAAGCTTTCTTT. The full variable domain, completed using reference TRBV19 and TRBJ1-1, is DGGITQSPKYLFRKEGQNVTLSCEQNLNHDAMYWYRQDPGQGLRLIYYSQIVNDFQKGDIAEGYSVSREKKESFPLTVTSAQKNPTAFYLCASSPNPFSNTEAFFGQGTRLTVV.

The rearrangement links TRBV4-1 to TRBJ1-1, with D maybe TRBD1 (5 bases). Trimming took 4 bases from V and 1 from J, leaving 10 bases between them. This CDR3 has 14 residues. The V gene's germline CDR1 is MGHRA and CDR2 YSYEKL. CDR3 sequence reads: CASSLGGGNTEAFF. The CDR3 DNA follows: TGCGCCAGCAGCCTCGGCGGGGGGAACACTGAAGCTTTCTTT.

The chain has TRBV29-1 and TRBJ2-7; 10 bases are shared with TRBD1. Trimming took 7 bases from V and 3 from J; bases not matched to a gene: 0. This CDR3 is 11 amino acids long. Per the germline V gene, CDR1 is SQVTM and CDR2 is ANQGSEA. The CDR3 DNA is TGCAGCGGGACAGGGGGCTACGAGCAGTACTTC. Translated, it gives CSGTGGYEQYF.

This chain joins TRBV13 and TRBJ2-3, with 10 bases fitting TRBD1. The V gene's germline CDR1 is PRHDT and CDR2 FYEKMQ (reference sequence). J gave up 1 base and V 4 bases, and 8 bases lay outside the gene matches. CDR3 size: 17 residues. CDR3 loop: CASSSLGTGDGTDTQYF. DNA for the CDR3: TGTGCCAGCAGCTCCCTTGGGACAGGGGACGGCACAGATACGCAGTATTTT.

The chain combines TRBV5-1 with TRBJ2-7; perhaps TRBD1 as D (5 bases). CDR3 length: 13 residues. The germline gives CDR1 SGHRS, CDR2 YFSETQ. Trimming left V 5 bases short and J 1 base short, with 10 bases between. CDR3 in DNA: TGCGCCAGCAGTACAGGTCCTTCCTACGAGCAGTACTTC. This translates into CASSTGPSYEQYF.

In this sample, this clone turned up a few times. V gene TRBV28 combines with J gene TRBJ1-2; D perhaps matches TRBD1 (5 bases). Trimming cost V 5 bases and J 4 bases, with 11 bases left between them. The CDR3 is 13 residues long. Germline CDR1 reads MDHEN; CDR2 reads SYDVKM. The CDR3 bases are TGTGCCAGCAGTCCGTCGGGGACCTATGGCTACACCTTC. Translating gives CASSPSGTYGYTF.

The chain couples TRBV28 to TRBJ2-7; D is perhaps TRBD1 (5 bases). Trimming removed 5 bases at V and 4 bases at J, with 12 bases between. Germline V lookup: CDR1 MDHEN, CDR2 SYDVKM. This CDR3 comprises 13 residues. This CDR3 reads CASSSAPGYEQYF. CDR3 nucleotide sequence: TGTGCCAGCAGTAGTGCACCAGGGTACGAGCAGTACTTC.

CDR3 sequence reads: CATSRDRSGGADEQFF. In nucleotides, the CDR3 is TGTGCCACCAGCAGAGATCGTAGCGGGGGGGCCGATGAGCAGTTCTTC. The chain carries TRBV15 and TRBJ2-1; TRBD2 matches 11 bases. The V segment lost 0 bases and the J segment 8 bases; nucleotides outside the gene matches: 6. The germline V gene encodes CDR1 LNHNV and CDR2 YYDKDF (reference sequence). The CDR3 spans 16 residues.

Here the CDR3 reads CASTRSAGAQYF. In DNA form, the CDR3 reads TGTGCCAGCACCCGAAGTGCAGGGGCCCAGTACTTC. The chain recombines TRBV5-6 with TRBJ2-5; D is possibly TRBD1 (6 bases). The V gene's germline CDR1 is SGHDT and CDR2 YYEEEE. Trimming pared 6 bases from V and 9 bases from J, leaving 15 bases between. The CDR3 sequence is 12 residues long.

V is TRBV19 and J is TRBJ2-7, with D tentatively TRBD2 (5 bases). Per the germline V gene, CDR1 is LNHDA and CDR2 is SQIVND (reference sequence). The CDR3 consists of 14 residues. V lost 5 bases to trimming and J lost 3 bases, with 14 bases between them. CDR3 coding DNA: TGTGCCAGTAGTTGGGAGCTCGGGGACTACGAGCAGTACTTC. Residues: CASSWELGDYEQYF. The full variable domain, rest sourced from reference TRBV19 and TRBJ2-7, is DGGITQSPKYLFRKEGQNVTLSCEQNLNHDAMYWYRQDPGQGLRLIYYSQIVNDFQKGDIAEGYSVSREKKESFPLTVTSAQKNPTAFYLCASSWELGDYEQYFGPGTRLTVT.

V and J are TRBV7-2 and TRBJ2-5; D possibly corresponds to TRBD1 (6 bases). V was pared by 1 base and J by 3 bases, with 12 bases between. In germline, CDR1 is SGHTA, CDR2 FQGNSA. The CDR3 loop spans 15 amino acids. The CDR3 region has the DNA TGTGCCAGCAGCTTAGGCCCCACAGGGAAAGAGACCCAGTACTTC. Translating it yields CASSLGPTGKETQYF.

The genes are TRBV5-1 and TRBJ1-1, with unresolved D. Germline CDR1 reads SGHRS; CDR2 reads YFSETQ. Trimming shortened V by 4 bases and J by 5 bases, and 18 bases separated the two germline ends. This CDR3 has 15 amino acids. The CDR3 spells CASSMGGPKSTEAFF. DNA of the CDR3: TGCGCCAGCAGCATGGGCGGACCGAAGTCGACTGAAGCTTTCTTT. Based on the CDR3 plus reference TRBV5-1 and TRBJ1-1, the full variable domain is KAGVTQTPRYLIKTRGQQVTLSCSPISGHRSVSWYQQTPGQGLQFLFEYFSETQRNKGNFPGRFSGRQFSNSRSEMNVSTLELGDSALYLCASSMGGPKSTEAFFGQGTRLTVV.

The gene calls are TRBV20-1 and TRBJ2-7, with a tentative D call TRBD1 (6 bases). There are 11 residues in the CDR3. V was cut by 5 bases and J by 2 bases, with 7 bases left in between. CDR1 is DFQATT, CDR2 SNEGSKA, per germline (reference sequence). The CDR3 nucleotides are TGCAGTGCTTGGGACACCTACGAGCAGTACTTC. Amino acid sequence: CSAWDTYEQYF.

With respect to this clone: An end of the junction differs from the germline gene, which may be a read error. The chain links TRBV6-1 to TRBJ1-5; TRBD1 matches 12 bases. Germline CDR1 reads MNHNS; CDR2 reads SASEGT. The CDR3 runs to 19 residues. The CDR3 nucleotides are TGTGCCGGCAGTGACACCCCCTCTTCCGGGACAGGGGGCTTGAAGCCCCAGCATTTT. Protein: CAGSDTPSSGTGGLKPQHF.

The chain joins TRBV6-5 to TRBJ2-2; TRBD2 agrees at 8 bases. The trim removed 6 bases at V and 7 bases at J, leaving 7 bases unmatched. Per germline, CDR1 MNHEY and CDR2 SVGAGI. The CDR3 loop spans 14 amino acids. The CDR3 DNA sequence: TGTGCCAGCAGCCCCGGACTAGCCGGCGGGGAGCTGTTTTTT. Translating it yields CASSPGLAGGELFF.

V gene TRBV11-2 combines with J gene TRBJ2-6; D possibly corresponds to TRBD1 (6 bases). Germline assignment: CDR1 SGHAT and CDR2 FQNNGV. V gave up 5 bases and J gave up 2 bases, with 10 bases separating them. This CDR3 is 15 amino acids long. The CDR3 region has the DNA TGTGCCAGCAGCCAACAGGGTACTGGGGCCAACGTCCTGACTTTC. Protein: CASSQQGTGANVLTF.

The chain recombines TRBV6-5 with TRBJ1-2, with D unclear. Deletions cut 6 bases from V and 4 bases from J, with 12 bases between. This CDR3 comprises 13 residues. Germline CDR1 MNHEY, CDR2 SVGAGI. Written as DNA, the CDR3 is TGTGCCAGCAGATCACAAGTTGGCTATGGCTACACCTTC. Its protein product is CASRSQVGYGYTF.

This rearrangement joins TRBV14 to TRBJ1-4; D call uncertain. From germline, CDR1 is SGHDN and CDR2 FVKESK. Trimming took off 4 bases at V and 0 bases at J, with 12 bases between the two ends. The CDR3 consists of 16 residues. Written as DNA, the CDR3 is TGTGCCAGCAGCCCGGGCGGTTGGGCAACTAATGAAAAACTGTTTTTT. Residues: CASSPGGWATNEKLFF.

The rearrangement uses TRBV18 and TRBJ2-5; no clear D gene. V dropped 0 bases and J dropped 4 bases, with 3 bases sitting between them. This CDR3 has 12 residues. The germline V gene encodes CDR1 KGHSH and CDR2 LQKENI. The DNA for the CDR3 is TGTGCCAGCTCACCACCGGGAGAGACCCAGTACTTC. Translated, it gives CASSPPGETQYF.

V and J are TRBV7-9 and TRBJ1-1; D uncertain. The CDR3 is made up of 14 amino acids. Between the trimmed V and J ends, which lost 5 bases and 3 bases, there was a span of 13 bases. Per germline, CDR1 SEHNR and CDR2 FQNEAQ (reference sequence). Written as DNA, the CDR3 is TGTGCCAGCAGCCCGGCTACAGTTTACACTGAAGCTTTCTTT. Translation gives CASSPATVYTEAFF.

The V gene is TRBV5-6, the J gene TRBJ2-7; the D is unclear. The CDR3 consists of 12 residues. V was trimmed by 3 bases and J by 2 bases, leaving 6 bases between them. CDR1 SGHDT and CDR2 YYEEEE come from the germline V gene. In DNA form, the CDR3 reads TGTGCCAGCAGCTCTAGTCCCTACGAGCAGTACTTC. Translating gives CASSSSPYEQYF.